A selection of T cell receptor beta chains follows, all from one sample in a study of T cells in Graves' hyperthyroidism and ophthalmopathy. From the multiplex PCR reads, TCRdb called clonotypes with MiXCR, one entry per CDR3 protein. Among about 720,000 distinct CDR3 sequences listed, around 17% were seen once. The sequenced material came from blood. The receptors come from a man younger than 30 with Graves' hyperthyroidism. Each CDR3 is given with its conserved first and last residue. A D gene is named only where the DNA matches it firmly. The size of a clone is reported for some rows only, either as once, few or many, or as a class for expanded clones.

D: -
J: TRBJ2-5
size: few
V: TRBV12-3/TRBV12-4
CDR3: CASSFGQGRFQGSQETQYF
DNA: TGTGCCAGCAGTTTTGGCCAGGGGCGATTTCAGGGGAGCCAAGAGACCCAGTACTTC

D: TRBD2
J: TRBJ2-3
size: many
V: TRBV30
CDR3: CAWSDPGLAGDADTQYF
DNA: TGTGCCTGGAGTGACCCCGGACTAGCGGGCGATGCAGATACGCAGTATTTT

D: -
J: TRBJ2-3
size: few
V: TRBV6-5
CDR3: CASSYSSPSEDTQYF
DNA: TGTGCCAGCAGTTACTCGTCGCCCTCGGAGGATACGCAGTATTTT

D: TRBD2
J: TRBJ2-5
size: -
V: TRBV7-2
CDR3: CASSGLAGGGETQYF
DNA: TGTGCCAGCAGCGGTCTAGCGGGAGGAGGAGAGACCCAGTACTTC

D: -
J: TRBJ1-2
size: many
V: TRBV28
CDR3: CASSPSIGSSYGYTF
DNA: TGTGCCAGCAGTCCCTCGATAGGGTCGAGCTATGGCTACACCTTC

D: -
J: TRBJ2-5
size: few
V: TRBV7-9
CDR3: CASSHPQGLQETQYF
DNA: TGTGCCAGCAGCCACCCACAGGGTCTCCAAGAGACCCAGTACTTC

D: -
J: TRBJ2-1
size: -
V: TRBV10-3
CDR3: CAASGDSYNEQFF
DNA: TGTGCCGCCTCGGGAGACTCCTACAATGAGCAGTTCTTC

D: -
J: TRBJ1-2
size: many
V: TRBV2
CDR3: CASRQDRRFNYGYTF
DNA: TGTGCCAGCAGGCAAGACAGGAGGTTTAACTATGGCTACACCTTC

D: -
J: TRBJ1-5
size: many
V: TRBV28
CDR3: CASSLRRQPQHF
DNA: TGTGCCAGCAGTTTAAGGAGGCAGCCCCAGCATTTT

D: -
J: TRBJ1-2
size: -
V: TRBV6-1
CDR3: CASIPLGGGIKNGYTF
DNA: TGTGCCAGCATCCCACTAGGAGGGGGTATTAAGAACGGCTACACCTTC

D: -
J: TRBJ1-4
size: many
V: TRBV20-1
CDR3: CSALSSGAANEKLFF
DNA: TGCAGTGCTCTATCTTCGGGGGCGGCTAATGAAAAACTGTTTTTT

D: TRBD2
J: TRBJ2-3
size: -
V: TRBV29-1
CDR3: CSVEGTSADLDTQYF
DNA: TGCAGCGTTGAAGGAACTAGCGCCGACCTGGATACGCAGTATTTT

D: -
J: TRBJ2-7
size: few
V: TRBV20-1
CDR3: CSAPTWSYEQYF
DNA: TGCAGTGCCCCTACGTGGTCCTACGAGCAGTACTTC

D: -
J: TRBJ2-4
size: -
V: TRBV25-1
CDR3: CASTKAGANIQYF
DNA: TGTGCCAGCACCAAGGCAGGGGCAAACATTCAGTACTTC

D: TRBD2
J: TRBJ2-5
size: -
V: TRBV2
CDR3: CASKLTPGGLAGPKTQYF
DNA: TGTGCCAGCAAGTTGACCCCGGGGGGACTAGCGGGACCGAAGACCCAGTACTTC

D: -
J: TRBJ1-3
size: -
V: TRBV29-1
CDR3: CSVERVAGNTIYF
DNA: TGCAGCGTTGAACGAGTGGCTGGAAACACCATATATTTT

D: -
J: TRBJ2-1
size: few
V: TRBV19
CDR3: CASTPGHNNEQFF
DNA: TGTGCCAGTACCCCGGGACACAACAATGAGCAGTTCTTC

D: TRBD2
J: TRBJ2-3
size: -
V: TRBV15
CDR3: CATSRRREGPDTQYF
DNA: TGTGCCACCAGCAGACGGCGGGAGGGCCCAGATACGCAGTATTTT